The 29 T cell receptor beta chains given below trace back to one sample, sequenced in a study of response to subunit inactivated influenza vaccine. Each CDR3 protein gets one entry after TCRdb re-called the RT-PCR reads with MiXCR. This table holds around 760,000 distinct CDR3 sequences, about 15% found once. Source: PBMCs from blood, taken around 15 days before vaccination. The receptors derive from a man in his fifties or sixties who received an inactivated influenza vaccine.

This clonotype has only a few counts. The J gene is TRBJ2-5, the V gene TRBV4-2, with TRBD2 matching 10 bases. Germline assignment: CDR1 LGHNA and CDR2 YNFKEQ. The CDR3 runs 17 residues. J was trimmed by 4 bases and V by 0 bases; bases with no gene match: 8. The CDR3: CASSQDLRAGGRETQYF. The CDR3 DNA is TGTGCCAGCAGCCAAGATCTCCGAGCGGGGGGGCGAGAGACCCAGTACTTC.

This clonotype was picked up a small number of times. This sequence joins TRBV5-6 and TRBJ2-3; 8 bases line up with TRBD2. J lost 2 bases, V lost 0 bases, and 5 bases had no gene match. Per the germline V gene, CDR1 is SGHDT and CDR2 is YYEEEE. The CDR3 totals 16 residues. The DNA for the CDR3 is TGTGCCAGCAGCTTGGTGCCGGGAGGGGTCACAGATACGCAGTATTTT. Translation gives CASSLVPGGVTDTQYF. Full variable domain (outside the CDR3, taken from reference TRBV5-6 and TRBJ2-3): DAGVTQSPTHLIKTRGQQVTLRCSPKSGHDTVSWYQQALGQGPQFIFQYYEEEERQRGNFPDRFSGHQFPNYSSELNVNALLLGDSALYLCASSLVPGGVTDTQYFGPGTRLTVL.

V gene TRBV20-1 combines with J gene TRBJ1-6; D call uncertain. The ends were cut back, 3 bases at V and 3 bases at J, with 6 bases in the middle. This CDR3 comprises 13 residues. Germline V lookup: CDR1 DFQATT, CDR2 SNEGSKA (reference sequence). CDR3 residues: CSASMDYNSPLHF. The CDR3, as DNA: TGCAGTGCTAGTATGGACTATAATTCACCCCTCCACTTT.

This clonotype was observed a handful of times. The chain uses TRBV7-6 and TRBJ1-1; no clear D gene. This CDR3 is built from 13 residues. In germline, CDR1 is SGHVS, CDR2 FNYEAQ. The V end was cut by 3 bases, the J end by 3 bases, with 8 bases between. CDR3 residues: CASSFGPDTEAFF. The CDR3 DNA is TGTGCCAGCAGCTTCGGACCCGACACTGAAGCTTTCTTT.

There are many counts of this clonotype. The gene calls are TRBV11-2 and TRBJ2-2; weak D call: TRBD1 (6 bases). This CDR3 has 15 residues. Germline loops: CDR1 SGHAT, CDR2 FQNNGV. The V gene lost 6 bases and the J gene lost 6 bases, with 17 bases spanning the gap. The CDR3 bases are TGTGCCAGCAGGTCCGGGACAAAGGGGGCCGGGGAGCTGTTTTTT. The encoded protein is CASRSGTKGAGELFF.

This rearrangement joins TRBV29-1 to TRBJ2-3; D is possibly TRBD2 (8 bases). V was trimmed by 5 bases and J by 4 bases, leaving 22 bases between them. Germline loops: CDR1 SQVTM, CDR2 ANQGSEA. This CDR3 contains 16 residues. Written as DNA, the CDR3 is TGCAGCGTTACCCGATTGACAGGGACTAGTGCAGATACGCAGTATTTT. Amino acids: CSVTRLTGTSADTQYF.

At least ten counts were recorded for this clonotype. Compared with germline, one end of the junction differs, possibly owing to a read error. The chain recombines TRBV5-6 with TRBJ1-1; D not certain. The CDR3 consists of 11 residues. Germline V CDR1 and CDR2: SGHDT, YYEEEE. The CDR3 nucleotides read TGTGCCAGCAGTTTGGCGACTGAAGCTTTCTTT. The encoded protein is CASSLATEAFF.

This clonotype was observed a handful of times. The chain links TRBV5-5 to TRBJ1-2, with 10 nucleotides matching TRBD1. The CDR3 is made up of 14 amino acids. Germline trimming cut 0 bases from V and 5 bases from J; bases unmatched to any gene: 1. Germline V gives CDR1 SGHKS, CDR2 YYEKEE (reference sequence). The CDR3 loop reads CASSLEDRGYGYTF. For the CDR3, the DNA is TGTGCCAGCAGCTTGGAGGACAGGGGGTATGGCTACACCTTC.

This clonotype was recorded at least ten times. V and J are TRBV7-9 and TRBJ2-1; D might be TRBD2 (6 bases). V was pared by 8 bases and J by 0 bases, with 8 bases between. This CDR3 region has 13 residues. Germline CDR1 and CDR2: SEHNR and FQNEAQ (reference sequence). For the CDR3, the DNA is TGTGCCAGCCTGGGGGGCTCCTACAATGAGCAGTTCTTC. Translation gives CASLGGSYNEQFF.

In its sample, this clonotype was seen a few times. V and J are TRBV13 and TRBJ2-7; 7 bases match TRBD1. The CDR3 contains 15 residues. The V gene's germline CDR1 is PRHDT and CDR2 FYEKMQ (reference sequence). The V gene end was trimmed by 5 bases and the J gene end by 1 base; junction bases not matched to a gene: 8. CDR3 sequence reads: CASSPTGTVSYEQYF. In DNA form, the CDR3 reads TGTGCCAGCAGCCCTACCGGGACAGTATCCTACGAGCAGTACTTC.

The V gene is TRBV7-3, the J gene TRBJ2-3; D is uncertain. CDR1 is SGHTA and CDR2 is FQGTGA in the germline V gene. The V and J ends lost 6 bases and 2 bases respectively, with 6 bases between them. The CDR3 is made up of 12 amino acids. CDR3 protein: CASSTLTDTQYF. In nucleotides, the CDR3 is TGTGCCAGCAGTACTCTCACAGATACGCAGTATTTT.

This clonotype was detected only a few times. The chain employs TRBV20-1 and TRBJ2-1; a weak D match, TRBD2 (6 bases). Germline values: CDR1 DFQATT, CDR2 SNEGSKA (reference sequence). The CDR3 has 13 amino acids. Trimming took 4 bases from V and 10 from J, leaving 17 bases between them. CDR3 amino acids: CSAKPGEVREQFF. In nucleotides, the CDR3 is TGCAGTGCTAAACCGGGGGAGGTCAGGGAGCAGTTCTTC.

The chain's CDR3 is CASSLAIRVEQYF. For the CDR3, the DNA is TGTGCCAGCAGTTTAGCGATTCGGGTCGAGCAGTACTTC. The chain employs TRBV12-3 or TRBV12-4 and TRBJ2-7; D unclear. CDR3 length equals 13 residues. The germline V and J ends were trimmed by 0 bases and 6 bases, with 9 bases remaining between them.

This clonotype was counted a single time. The genes are TRBV12-3 or TRBV12-4 and TRBJ2-2; D unresolved. This CDR3 spans 16 amino acids. Trimming pared 5 bases from V and 6 bases from J, leaving 19 bases between. DNA for the CDR3: TGTGCCAGCAGTCCCCAATCGGGCAAAGGGCCCGGGGAGCTGTTTTTT. Protein: CASSPQSGKGPGELFF.

This clonotype was seen a few times. The gene calls are TRBV6-5 and TRBJ2-5; TRBD1 matches 7 bases. The CDR3 is 17 residues long. CDR1 and CDR2 (germline): MNHEY, SVGAGI. Trimming cost V 2 bases and J 1 base; bases outside gene matches: 10. In DNA, the CDR3 is TGTGCCAGCAGTTACGCATTCCCCGGGACAGCCCAAGAGACCCAGTACTTC. Its translation: CASSYAFPGTAQETQYF.

This rearrangement joins TRBV7-2 to TRBJ1-5; maybe TRBD1 (6 bases). Trimming pared 5 bases from V and 3 bases from J, leaving 14 bases between. This CDR3 has 15 amino acids. Germline V CDR1 and CDR2: SGHTA, FQGNSA. The CDR3 DNA follows: TGTGCCAGCAGCGTGAACGGACAGACCAATCAGCCCCAGCATTTT. Its translation is CASSVNGQTNQPQHF. Full variable domain (rest looked up from reference TRBV7-2 and TRBJ1-5): GAGVSQSPSNKVTEKGKDVELRCDPISGHTALYWYRQSLGQGLEFLIYFQGNSAPDKSGLPSDRFSAERTGGSVSTLTIQRTQQEDSAVYLCASSVNGQTNQPQHFGDGTRLSIL.

This sequence joins TRBV4-3 and TRBJ2-1, with D perhaps matching TRBD1 (5 bases). CDR3 size: 14 residues. Trimming took 0 bases from V and 3 from J, leaving 6 bases between them. Germline CDR1 LGHNA, CDR2 YSLEER. The CDR3 nucleotides are TGCGCCAGCAGCCAAGATACAGGCTACAATGAGCAGTTCTTC. This translates into CASSQDTGYNEQFF.

This clonotype was counted a few times. The chain couples TRBV6-4 to TRBJ2-1; 8 bases agree with TRBD2. This CDR3 region has 13 residues. The trim removed 6 bases at V and 6 bases at J, leaving 4 bases unmatched. The germline V gene has CDR1 MRHNA and CDR2 SNTAGT. The CDR3 coding sequence is TGTGCCAGCAGCCGGGAGGGCGGCAATGAGCAGTTCTTC. Its protein product is CASSREGGNEQFF.

The chain has TRBV7-2 and TRBJ2-7, with TRBD1 matching over 10 bases. The V and J ends lost 3 bases and 2 bases, in that order; junction bases with no gene match: 10. The germline CDR1 and CDR2 sequences are SGHTA and FQGNSA. CDR3 length equals 17 residues. The CDR3 DNA follows: TGTGCCAGCAGCTTCTCCCCAACGGACAGGGGGACCTACGAGCAGTACTTC. Translated, it gives CASSFSPTDRGTYEQYF.

On this clonotype: At one end the junction does not follow the germline gene, possibly because of a read error. The rearrangement uses TRBV20-1 and TRBJ2-3, with TRBD2 matching over 15 bases. The germline gives CDR1 DFQATT, CDR2 SNEGSKA (reference sequence). The CDR3 has 16 amino acids. CDR3 nucleotide sequence: TGCTGTGCCGCTGGACTAGCGGGGGGGAGCACAGATACGCAGTATTTT. Translated, it gives CCAAGLAGGSTDTQYF.

The chain recombines TRBV10-2 with TRBJ1-4; D gene unclear. The CDR3 has 15 amino acids. Deletions cut 0 bases from V and 12 bases from J, with 17 bases between. Looked up from germline, CDR1 is WSHSY and CDR2 is SAAADI. The CDR3 here is CASSESAGQTLELFF. CDR3 nucleotides: TGCGCCAGCAGTGAGTCGGCCGGCCAGACTTTAGAACTGTTTTTT.

A few counts support this clonotype. The chain couples TRBV6-1 to TRBJ1-3; 8 bases line up with TRBD1. This CDR3 is 16 amino acids long. After removal of 6 bases from V and 4 bases from J, the junction contained 11 bases not matched to a gene. CDR1 is MNHNS, CDR2 SASEGT, per germline. As DNA, the CDR3 is TGTGCCAGCAGCGATCAAATTCGGACAGGGGGAAACACCATATATTTT. It yields the protein CASSDQIRTGGNTIYF.

The gene calls are TRBV10-3 and TRBJ2-7; D uncertain. This CDR3 is built from 11 residues. Germline V gene sequence: CDR1 ENHRY, CDR2 SYGVKD. V dropped 2 bases and J dropped 7 bases, with 6 bases sitting between them. Here the CDR3 reads CAISENLEQYF. The CDR3, as DNA: TGTGCCATCAGTGAGAACCTAGAGCAGTACTTC.

This chain uses TRBV2 with TRBJ2-1; D possibly uses TRBD1 or TRBD2 (5 bases each). Between the trimmed V and J ends, which lost 1 base and 12 bases, there was a span of 13 bases. CDR3 size: 13 residues. Germline V CDR1 and CDR2: SNHLY, FYNNEI. The CDR3 sequence: CASSEERGRRQFF. The CDR3, as DNA: TGTGCCAGCAGTGAAGAACGGGGCCGGCGGCAGTTCTTC.

This clonotype was counted only a few times. The rearrangement joins TRBV7-6 to TRBJ2-7, with a possible D match to TRBD1 (6 bases). The CDR3 is made up of 13 amino acids. The V end lost 4 bases, the J end lost 10 bases, and 17 bases lay between the germline ends. Germline lookup yields CDR1 SGHVS and CDR2 FNYEAQ. The CDR3 loop is CASSSKMTGLQYF. For the CDR3, the DNA is TGTGCCAGCAGCTCAAAAATGACAGGTCTTCAGTACTTC.

This clonotype came up many times. The chain combines TRBV5-1 with TRBJ1-1; tentatively, D is TRBD1 (5 bases). This CDR3 spans 13 amino acids. The V end was cut by 1 base, the J end by 4 bases, with 8 bases between. Germline V gene lookup returns CDR1 SGHRS and CDR2 YFSETQ. The CDR3 DNA sequence: TGCGCCAGCAGCTTGCGCGGGGGCACTGAAGCTTTCTTT. Its protein is CASSLRGGTEAFF. Variable domain in full (rest from reference TRBV5-1 and TRBJ1-1): KAGVTQTPRYLIKTRGQQVTLSCSPISGHRSVSWYQQTPGQGLQFLFEYFSETQRNKGNFPGRFSGRQFSNSRSEMNVSTLELGDSALYLCASSLRGGTEAFFGQGTRLTVV.

This clonotype was recorded many times. This sequence joins TRBV3-1 and TRBJ1-6, with a possible D match to TRBD1 (5 bases). The V end lost 6 bases, the J end lost 13 bases, and 13 bases lay between the germline ends. CDR3 size: 12 residues. Germline V gives CDR1 LGHDT, CDR2 YNNKEL (reference sequence). CDR3 DNA: TGTGCCAGCAGTGAGGGGTACTATCCCCTCCACTTT. Translated, it gives CASSEGYYPLHF.

Regarding this clonotype: Likely a read error: the CDR3 ends without its conserved phenylalanine or tryptophan. The gene calls are TRBV5-5 and TRBJ2-7; D is perhaps TRBD2 (6 bases). V shed 4 bases and J shed 0 bases, with 11 bases lying between them. The CDR3 covers 14 residues. Germline CDR1 reads SGHKS; CDR2 reads YYEKEE (reference sequence). CDR3 sequence reads: CASSKDGGSYEQYL. CDR3 bases: TGTGCCAGCAGCAAGGACGGGGGCTCCTACGAGCAGTACTTA.

This chain links TRBV12-3 or TRBV12-4 with TRBJ1-2; 7 bases map to TRBD1. The V and J ends lost 1 base and 6 bases, in that order; junction bases with no gene match: 8. The CDR3 is 15 residues long. CDR3 region: CASSLEQGSVNGYTF. The CDR3 DNA is TGTGCCAGCAGTTTAGAACAGGGGAGTGTGAATGGCTACACCTTC.